Presented here are 3 T cell receptor beta chains from one specimen sequenced in a study of blood T cell repertoires in COVID-19. Libraries were prepared by immunoSEQ multiplex PCR; TCRdb keeps only in-frame clonotypes and omits some of them. The sample carries 130,000 or so clones, about 81% recorded once. The material sequenced was PBMCs or T cells enriched from blood (not recorded which). Source of these receptors: a man aged 35-49 years with acute COVID-19.

V and J are TRBV6-2 or TRBV6-3 and TRBJ2-2, with D possibly matching TRBD1 (6 bases). This CDR3 contains 15 residues. The germline gives CDR1 MNHEY, CDR2 SVGEGT. Trimming took off 0 bases at V and 4 bases at J, with 9 bases between the two ends. CDR3 amino acids: CASSYSGQPTGELFF. In nucleotides, the CDR3 is TGTGCCAGCAGTTACTCCGGACAGCCCACCGGGGAGCTGTTTTTT.

The chain has TRBV10-3 and TRBJ1-1, with 8 bases matching TRBD1. CDR1 and CDR2 from the germline V gene are ENHRY and SYGVKD. The CDR3 extends over 14 amino acids. V gave up 6 bases and J gave up 1 base; unmatched junction bases: 4. The CDR3 region has the DNA TGTGCCATCAGGACAGGGGAGGGGAACACTGAAGCTTTCTTT. Its protein is CAIRTGEGNTEAFF.

CDR3 sequence (DNA): TGTGCCAGCAAATTGAGCCAGGGAGGAACCGGGGAGCTGTTTTTT. As protein: CASKLSQGGTGELFF. The V gene is TRBV27, the J gene TRBJ2-2; D may be TRBD2 (6 bases). Germline assignment: CDR1 MNHEY and CDR2 SMNVEV (reference sequence). V shed 7 bases and J shed 5 bases, with 17 bases lying between them. CDR3 size: 15 residues.